One sample yielded the 24 T cell receptor beta chains listed below, sequenced in a study of Graves' ophthalmopathy and Graves' hyperthyroidism. Amplified TCR beta CDR3 regions were obtained using RNA transcripts as template. First-round RT-PCR relied on HTBI primers, and a second-round multiplex PCR came next. TCRdb analysed the multiplex PCR reads with MiXCR anew, one entry per CDR3 protein. The table records 340,000 or so distinct CDR3 sequences, 15% to 20% of them present only once. The specimen sequenced was peripheral blood. The receptors here all came from an adult man with Graves' ophthalmopathy.

This clonotype appeared many times. V and J are TRBV10-3 and TRBJ1-2; D perhaps matches TRBD1 (6 bases). CDR3 length equals 14 residues. Trimming took 8 bases from V and 2 from J, leaving 15 bases between them. The V gene's germline CDR1 is ENHRY and CDR2 SYGVKD. In DNA, the CDR3 is TGTGCCATCCAGAAAACAGGGTACAACTATGGCTACACCTTC. This encodes CAIQKTGYNYGYTF.

Ten or more counts support this clonotype. The chain carries TRBV6-5 and TRBJ1-1; D ambiguous. The CDR3 runs to 13 residues. The germline gives CDR1 MNHEY, CDR2 SVGAGI. Trimming stripped 5 bases from V and 4 bases from J, with 11 bases between. The CDR3 nucleotides read TGTGCCAGCAGTACCGGACCCTCCACTGAAGCTTTCTTT. As protein: CASSTGPSTEAFF.

This clonotype was observed many times. V gene TRBV27 combines with J gene TRBJ2-7, with TRBD2 identical over 7 bases. J was trimmed by 0 bases and V by 10 bases; bases with no gene match: 12. Per germline, CDR1 MNHEY and CDR2 SMNVEV (reference sequence). This CDR3 is built from 15 residues. The CDR3 region has the DNA TGTGCCACCGCTGTTGGGCTAGCGGCCTCCTACGAGCAGTACTTC. Translating gives CATAVGLAASYEQYF.

This clonotype was detected many times. This chain's CDR3 is CASGLGETQYF. The DNA for the CDR3 is TGTGCCAGCGGGCTTGGTGAGACCCAGTACTTC. V is TRBV7-8 and J is TRBJ2-5; D is undetermined. V gave up 8 bases and J gave up 5 bases, with 9 bases separating them. There are 11 residues in the CDR3. Germline values: CDR1 SGHVS, CDR2 FQNEAQ.

This clonotype has ten or more counts. V is TRBV2 and J is TRBJ2-7; TRBD1 agrees at 9 bases. The junction had 9 bases not matched to a gene; V was cut back by 6 bases and J by 6 bases. Germline V gene sequence: CDR1 SNHLY, CDR2 FYNNEI. The CDR3 contains 14 residues. For the CDR3, the DNA is TGTGCCAGCAGCCTACTTACAGGGGGCTCCGAGCAGTACTTC. Protein: CASSLLTGGSEQYF.

This clonotype was recorded at least ten times. The chain combines TRBV28 with TRBJ1-2; TRBD1 matches 7 bases. Trimming removed 3 bases from V and 3 bases from J; junction bases left unmatched: 7. CDR1 MDHEN and CDR2 SYDVKM come from the germline V gene. CDR3 length: 15 amino acids. DNA of the CDR3: TGTGCCAGCAGTTTGGGGAGACAGGGTCACTATGGCTACACCTTC. This encodes CASSLGRQGHYGYTF.

There are many counts of this clonotype. A read error may explain this, as a much larger clone is one base away. The chain uses TRBV12-3 or TRBV12-4 and TRBJ2-5; tentatively, D is TRBD1 (6 bases). The CDR3 loop spans 13 amino acids. V lost 5 bases and J lost 4, with 11 bases in between. The CDR3 DNA reads as TGTGCCAGCAGTAGAGCAGGGGCAGAGACCCAGTACTTC. Amino acids: CASSRAGAETQYF.

This clonotype was counted at least ten times. The gene calls are TRBV28 and TRBJ1-2; D gene uncertain. The CDR3 contains 13 residues. Germline V gives CDR1 MDHEN, CDR2 SYDVKM. Deletions cut 6 bases from V and 8 bases from J, with 16 bases between. This chain's CDR3 is CASRRAGLSGYTF. In nucleotides, the CDR3 is TGTGCCAGCAGGAGAGCCGGCCTCTCCGGCTACACCTTC.

This clonotype was detected many times. The V call is TRBV4-3, the J call TRBJ2-1; either TRBD1 or TRBD2 may fit D (6 bases each). The CDR3 extends over 16 amino acids. With 0 bases removed from V and 8 bases from J, the gap between germline ends came to 17 bases. Germline V gene data show CDR1 as LGHNA and CDR2 as YSLEER. For the CDR3, the DNA is TGCGCCAGCAGCCAAGAGTGGACTAATCCAGGGGATGAGCAGTTCTTC. Its protein product is CASSQEWTNPGDEQFF.

This clonotype has at least ten counts. The chain is built from TRBV2 and TRBJ1-6; 8 nucleotides line up with TRBD1. Germline CDR1 is SNHLY and CDR2 is FYNNEI. The CDR3 extends over 12 amino acids. CDR3 sequence: CATGRGPSPLHF. The CDR3 DNA sequence: TGTGCGACCGGCAGGGGGCCCTCACCCCTCCACTTT.

This clonotype appeared many times. This chain links TRBV29-1 with TRBJ1-5; TRBD1 aligns across 7 bases. J gave up 0 bases and V 5 bases, and 4 bases lay outside the gene matches. Germline CDR1 reads SQVTM; CDR2 reads ANQGSEA. This CDR3 has 14 residues. This CDR3 reads CSVRGTDSNQPQHF. For the CDR3, the DNA is TGCAGCGTTCGGGGGACAGATAGCAATCAGCCCCAGCATTTT.

This clonotype was found once. The V and J genes are TRBV12-3 or TRBV12-4 and TRBJ1-5; TRBD1 agrees at 12 bases. This CDR3 contains 16 residues. V trimming: 7 bases; J trimming: 1 base; junction bases outside the gene matches: 5. CDR3 protein: CASTGTGGGSNQPQHF. CDR3 in DNA: TGTGCCAGCACCGGGACAGGGGGCGGGAGCAATCAGCCCCAGCATTTT.

This clonotype was recorded at least ten times. The rearrangement uses TRBV5-1 and TRBJ1-2; TRBD1 agrees at 10 bases. V gave up 1 base and J gave up 0 bases; unmatched junction bases: 6. This CDR3 is 17 amino acids long. CDR1 and CDR2 (germline): SGHRS, YFSETQ. The CDR3 DNA is TGCGCCAGCAGCTTGTCGACAGGGGGCTTCGCTAACTATGGCTACACCTTC. This codes for CASSLSTGGFANYGYTF.

This chain connects TRBV9 to TRBJ1-1; no definite D call. The germline V gene has CDR1 SGDLS and CDR2 YYNGEE. Trimming took off 0 bases at V and 6 bases at J, with 9 bases between the two ends. This CDR3 comprises 13 residues. The CDR3 spells CASSVGVDSEAFF. The CDR3 DNA reads as TGTGCCAGCAGCGTAGGGGTAGACTCTGAAGCTTTCTTT.

This clonotype has ten or more counts. The V call is TRBV30, the J call TRBJ2-7, with no clear D. Trimming took 5 bases from V and 2 from J, leaving 10 bases between them. CDR1 is GTSNPN, CDR2 SVGIG, per germline (reference sequence). The CDR3 is 12 residues long. CDR3 region: CAWASLPYEQYF. CDR3 nucleotides: TGTGCCTGGGCCTCTCTGCCCTACGAGCAGTACTTC.

The chain links TRBV4-2 to TRBJ1-1; D gene uncertain. Trimming left V 0 bases short and J 3 bases short, with 8 bases between. The germline CDR1 and CDR2 sequences are LGHNA and YNFKEQ. This CDR3 is built from 14 residues. As DNA, the CDR3 is TGTGCCAGCAGCCAAGATAAGGGTCACACTGAAGCTTTCTTT. Translation: CASSQDKGHTEAFF.

The chain recombines TRBV9 with TRBJ1-1, with D tentatively TRBD1 (5 bases). Germline CDR1 SGDLS, CDR2 YYNGEE. This CDR3 is built from 14 residues. V lost 3 bases to trimming and J lost 1 base, with 10 bases between them. The CDR3 DNA is TGTGCCAGCAGCGCGGGGGGTTCGAACACTGAAGCTTTCTTT. Its translation is CASSAGGSNTEAFF. Variable domain in full (rest from reference TRBV9 and TRBJ1-1): DSGVTQTPKHLITATGQRVTLRCSPRSGDLSVYWYQQSLDQGLQFLIQYYNGEERAKGNILERFSAQQFPDLHSELNLSSLELGDSALYFCASSAGGSNTEAFFGQGTRLTVV.

This clonotype was counted many times. This sequence joins TRBV11-2 and TRBJ1-1; D is undetermined. The CDR3 length is 11 residues. Germline V gives CDR1 SGHAT, CDR2 FQNNGV. V was pared by 6 bases and J by 11 bases, with 13 bases between. The CDR3 loop is CASRIGMEAFF. CDR3 bases: TGTGCCAGCAGGATAGGCATGGAGGCTTTCTTT.

At least ten counts were recorded for this clonotype. This chain joins TRBV2 and TRBJ2-4; the D is unclear. The CDR3 covers 14 residues. The germline V gene has CDR1 SNHLY and CDR2 FYNNEI. V lost 3 bases to trimming and J lost 4 bases, with 10 bases between them. CDR3 DNA sequence: TGTGCCAGCAGTGAGGGCAGAATAAAAAACATTCAGTACTTC. As protein: CASSEGRIKNIQYF.

This clonotype was seen at least ten times. This chain uses TRBV9 with TRBJ1-6, with unresolved D. Germline CDR1 and CDR2: SGDLS and YYNGEE. CDR3 length equals 15 residues. The V gene lost 3 bases and the J gene lost 3 bases, with 10 bases spanning the gap. The CDR3, as DNA: TGTGCCAGCAGCGCTACCGGGCACTATAATTCACCCCTCCACTTT. This sequence encodes CASSATGHYNSPLHF.

This clonotype was counted only a few times. A read error is possible here, since a much larger clone lies one base away. This sequence joins TRBV4-1 and TRBJ2-7; D is unclear. CDR3 size: 14 residues. Germline-derived CDR1 and CDR2 are MGHRA and YSYEKL. The ends were cut back, 2 bases at V and 2 bases at J, with 10 bases in the middle. In DNA form, the CDR3 reads TGCGCCAGCAGCCAACAGACATGGCCCTACGAGCAGTACTTC. Translated: CASSQQTWPYEQYF.

The sample holds many counts of this clonotype. The CDR3 DNA follows: TGCAGTGCTAGATTCTTCCGGGACAGGGGTACCGTTAACTATGGCTACACCTTC. Translated: CSARFFRDRGTVNYGYTF. This chain uses TRBV20-1 with TRBJ1-2; 10 nucleotides align to TRBD1. J lost 1 base, V lost 2 bases, and 13 bases had no gene match. CDR3 length equals 18 residues. CDR1 is DFQATT, CDR2 SNEGSKA, per germline (reference sequence).

The sample holds many counts of this clonotype. This sequence joins TRBV7-3 and TRBJ1-1; D might be TRBD1 (6 bases). Looked up from germline, CDR1 is SGHTA and CDR2 is FQGTGA. Trimming left V 3 bases short and J 7 bases short, with 12 bases between. The CDR3 consists of 13 residues. CDR3 sequence reads: CASSFRKGGEAFF. In DNA form, the CDR3 reads TGTGCCAGCAGCTTCAGGAAAGGGGGTGAAGCTTTCTTT.

This clonotype was counted at least ten times. The chain employs TRBV19 and TRBJ1-1; no clear D. Trimming pared 2 bases from V and 0 bases from J, leaving 13 bases between. This CDR3 spans 16 amino acids. CDR1 LNHDA and CDR2 SQIVND come from the germline V gene (reference sequence). CDR3 protein: CASSISFTVMNTEAFF. CDR3 in DNA: TGTGCCAGTAGTATATCCTTTACCGTTATGAACACTGAAGCTTTCTTT.